The next 31 T cell receptor beta chains were all read from a single sample in a study of T cell responses to AZD1222 COVID-19 vaccine. The method was immunoSEQ multiplex PCR; TCRdb's version includes in-frame clones alone and lacks a portion of them. The sample includes fewer than 110,000 clones, about nine tenths of them seen just once. Sequencing was performed on peripheral blood, taken on day 0 of AZD1222 vaccination. Receptors were obtained from an adult in good health.

The V and J genes are TRBV28 and TRBJ2-3; 8 nucleotides agree with TRBD2. J gave up 3 bases and V 5 bases, and 7 bases lay outside the gene matches. This CDR3 has 15 residues. Germline V CDR1 and CDR2: MDHEN, SYDVKM. The CDR3 coding sequence is TGTGCCAGCAGTAGCGGGGGCGTTAGTACAGATACGCAGTATTTT. Translation: CASSSGGVSTDTQYF. Full variable domain (remainder filled in from reference TRBV28 and TRBJ2-3): DVKVTQSSRYLVKRTGEKVFLECVQDMDHENMFWYRQDPGLGLRLIYFSYDVKMKEKGDIPEGYSVSREKKERFSLILESASTNQTSMYLCASSSGGVSTDTQYFGPGTRLTVL.

The J gene is TRBJ1-1, the V gene TRBV19; the D is unclear. CDR1 and CDR2 from the germline V gene are LNHDA and SQIVND (reference sequence). The length of the CDR3 is 12 residues. V shed 2 bases and J shed 8 bases, with 9 bases lying between them. The CDR3 DNA is TGTGCCAGTAGTATAAGAGGAGGGGAAGCTTTCTTT. Encoded protein: CASSIRGGEAFF.

The chain has TRBV5-6 and TRBJ1-1, with D possibly being TRBD1 (5 bases). Germline CDR1 is SGHDT and CDR2 is YYEEEE. V lost 0 bases and J lost 6, with 9 bases in between. The CDR3 has 13 residues. In nucleotides, the CDR3 is TGTGCCAGCAGCTTGGGATGGGACGCTGAAGCTTTCTTT. Its protein is CASSLGWDAEAFF.

The V call is TRBV27, the J call TRBJ2-1; perhaps TRBD1 as D (5 bases). V was pared by 6 bases and J by 9 bases, with 21 bases between. The CDR3 is made up of 15 amino acids. CDR1 MNHEY and CDR2 SMNVEV come from the germline V gene (reference sequence). CDR3 in DNA: TGTGCCAGCAGCCCGCGACCTAGGGGCGGAGCTGAGCAGTTCTTC. Residues: CASSPRPRGGAEQFF.

This chain links TRBV5-1 with TRBJ2-7, with TRBD1 matching over 9 bases. CDR3 size: 15 residues. V lost 3 bases, J lost 5 bases, and 9 bases stayed unmatched. Per germline, CDR1 SGHRS and CDR2 YFSETQ. The DNA of the CDR3 is TGCGCCAGCAGCTCTTCCGGGACAGGGATCGACGAGCAGTACTTC. This encodes CASSSSGTGIDEQYF.

This clone was seen only a few times. The chain recombines TRBV2 with TRBJ1-4, with TRBD1 matching over 8 bases. The CDR3 contains 14 residues. CDR1 is SNHLY, CDR2 FYNNEI, per germline. J gave up 7 bases and V 4 bases, and 5 bases lay outside the gene matches. CDR3 nucleotides: TGTGCCAGCAGTGGGACAGGGAGGCCTGAAAAACTGTTTTTT. Protein product: CASSGTGRPEKLFF.

The chain joins TRBV11-2 to TRBJ2-5; TRBD1 matches 9 bases. The V segment lost 3 bases and the J segment 5 bases; nucleotides outside the gene matches: 7. This CDR3 comprises 15 residues. The germline CDR1 and CDR2 sequences are SGHAT and FQNNGV. The DNA for the CDR3 is TGTGCCAGCAGCTTTAACGGACAGGGGTGGGAGACCCAGTACTTC. This gives the protein CASSFNGQGWETQYF.

This sequence joins TRBV11-1 and TRBJ2-1, with unresolved D. Germline V gene lookup returns CDR1 SGHAT and CDR2 FQDESV (reference sequence). V lost 5 bases, J lost 2 bases, and 7 bases lay in between. The CDR3 consists of 13 residues. The CDR3 loop reads CASSLEAYNEQFF. DNA of the CDR3: TGTGCCAGCAGCCTAGAGGCCTACAATGAGCAGTTCTTC.

V is TRBV4-3 and J is TRBJ1-1; D uncertain. The V gene's germline CDR1 is LGHNA and CDR2 YSLEER. Trimming stripped 4 bases from V and 0 bases from J, with 9 bases between. The CDR3 runs 14 residues. The CDR3 DNA reads as TGCGCCAGCAGCCTGGACGGGATGAACACTGAAGCTTTCTTT. It encodes CASSLDGMNTEAFF.

The chain links TRBV7-9 to TRBJ1-1; D gene ambiguous. Trimming took 5 bases from V and 2 from J, leaving 9 bases between them. Germline V CDR1 and CDR2: SEHNR, FQNEAQ (reference sequence). This CDR3 has 13 residues. DNA for the CDR3: TGTGCCAGCAGCGGGAGGGAAAACACTGAAGCTTTCTTT. Amino acids: CASSGRENTEAFF.

The chain recombines TRBV24-1 with TRBJ2-1; 7 bases align to TRBD2. Trimming cost V 4 bases and J 10 bases; bases outside gene matches: 15. This CDR3 comprises 16 residues. CDR1 and CDR2 (germline): KGHDR, SFDVKD. The CDR3 here is CATSDPKRGRWGEQFF. CDR3 DNA: TGTGCCACCAGTGACCCCAAGCGGGGCCGTTGGGGGGAGCAGTTCTTC.

This chain links TRBV29-1 with TRBJ1-1; 7 bases agree with TRBD1. J gave up 1 base and V 7 bases, and 15 bases lay outside the gene matches. CDR1 is SQVTM and CDR2 is ANQGSEA in the germline V gene. The CDR3 length is 16 residues. For the CDR3, the DNA is TGCAGCGCATCGGGAGGTACGGGACAGAAGAACACTGAAGCTTTCTTT. Amino acids: CSASGGTGQKNTEAFF.

V is TRBV7-2 and J is TRBJ2-1; maybe TRBD1 (5 bases). The CDR3 consists of 12 residues. Germline assignment: CDR1 SGHTA and CDR2 FQGNSA. V lost 6 bases and J 9 bases, leaving 12 bases between the germline ends. The CDR3: CASRTGDFEQFF. The CDR3 DNA sequence: TGTGCCAGCAGAACAGGAGATTTTGAGCAGTTCTTC.

V usage is TRBV6-2 or TRBV6-3 and J usage is TRBJ2-3, with 15 bases fitting TRBD2. CDR3 length equals 17 residues. CDR1 MNHEY and CDR2 SVGEGT come from the germline V gene. V shed 2 bases, J shed 4 bases, and the junction held 4 bases outside the gene matches. Here the CDR3 DNA reads TGTGCCAGCAGTTACGGGACTAGCGGGAGGAAGGCAGATACGCAGTATTTT. Protein sequence: CASSYGTSGRKADTQYF.

This clone came up once. V gene TRBV5-1 combines with J gene TRBJ2-1; TRBD2 matches at 11 bases. V lost 4 bases and J lost 6; bases outside the gene matches: 6. CDR1 and CDR2 from the germline V gene are SGHRS and YFSETQ. The CDR3 sequence is 15 residues long. The CDR3 bases are TGCGCCAGCAGCAAACTAGCGGGAGCTCGCAATGAGCAGTTCTTC. Protein product: CASSKLAGARNEQFF.

The chain joins TRBV5-8 to TRBJ1-5; a weak D match, TRBD1 (5 bases). Germline V lookup: CDR1 SGHTS, CDR2 YDEGEE. The V gene lost 0 bases and the J gene lost 3 bases, with 10 bases spanning the gap. This CDR3 comprises 15 residues. The DNA for the CDR3 is TGTGCCAGCAGCTTGGAAGGGGCCCTCAATCAGCCCCAGCATTTT. Amino acid sequence: CASSLEGALNQPQHF. The full variable domain, completed using reference TRBV5-8 and TRBJ1-5, is EAGVTQSPTHLIKTRGQQATLRCSPISGHTSVYWYQQALGLGLQFLLWYDEGEERNRGNFPPRFSGRQFPNYSSELNVNALELEDSALYLCASSLEGALNQPQHFGDGTRLSIL.

V usage is TRBV19 and J usage is TRBJ2-7; 11 nucleotides match TRBD2. The germline gives CDR1 LNHDA, CDR2 SQIVND (reference sequence). This CDR3 is built from 13 residues. The J segment lost 5 bases and the V segment lost 9 bases, leaving 6 bases of the junction unmatched. The CDR3: CARLTSGTHEQYF. CDR3 DNA: TGTGCCAGGCTGACTAGCGGGACCCACGAGCAGTACTTC.

The V call is TRBV18, the J call TRBJ2-7; 9 positions match TRBD1. Unmatched junction bases numbered 3, after V lost 1 base and J lost 5 bases. This CDR3 has 14 residues. Germline CDR1 and CDR2: KGHSH and LQKENI. The CDR3 sequence is CASSPLGQGNEQYF. The DNA for the CDR3 is TGTGCCAGCTCACCACTCGGACAGGGGAACGAGCAGTACTTC.

This rearrangement joins TRBV28 to TRBJ2-7; 13 nucleotides line up with TRBD2. The junction had 8 bases not matched to a gene; V was cut back by 6 bases and J by 6 bases. Germline values: CDR1 MDHEN, CDR2 SYDVKM. The CDR3 sequence is 15 residues long. In DNA form, the CDR3 reads TGTGCCAGCAGCTCCGGACTAGCGGGAGTTATCGAGCAGTACTTC. It yields the protein CASSSGLAGVIEQYF.

The J gene is TRBJ2-5, the V gene TRBV4-2, with 7 positions matching TRBD2. Germline loops: CDR1 LGHNA, CDR2 YNFKEQ. V shed 2 bases and J 4 bases; nucleotides not matched to a gene: 7. This CDR3 has 15 amino acids. The chain's CDR3 is CASSQLGGDGETQYF. CDR3 in DNA: TGTGCCAGCAGCCAACTTGGGGGGGACGGAGAGACCCAGTACTTC.

This clone is a singleton in its sample. The rearrangement uses TRBV27 and TRBJ2-1; the D gene is possibly TRBD1 (6 bases). The CDR3 length is 13 residues. Germline V lookup: CDR1 MNHEY, CDR2 SMNVEV (reference sequence). CDR3: CGEFRGSYNEQFF. CDR3 in DNA: TGTGGAGAATTTAGGGGGTCCTACAATGAGCAGTTCTTC.

CDR3 DNA: TGTGCCAGCAGCTTGGAGGCGTATAATGAAAAACTGTTTTTT. The encoded protein is CASSLEAYNEKLFF. V usage is TRBV5-5 and J usage is TRBJ1-4; no firm D call. The V gene lost 0 bases and the J gene lost 4 bases, with 7 bases spanning the gap. The CDR3 has 14 residues. Germline V gene data show CDR1 as SGHKS and CDR2 as YYEKEE (reference sequence).

The chain combines TRBV18 with TRBJ2-5; 8 bases are a match to TRBD1. CDR1 is KGHSH, CDR2 LQKENI, per germline. The ends lost 4 bases at V and 4 bases at J; junction bases unmatched: 2. There are 13 residues in the CDR3. The DNA of the CDR3 is TGTGCCAGCTCACGACAGGGGCGAGAGACCCAGTACTTC. This gives the protein CASSRQGRETQYF. The full variable domain, in which reference TRBV18 and TRBJ2-5 provide the parts outside the CDR3, is NAGVMQNPRHLVRRRGQEARLRCSPMKGHSHVYWYRQLPEEGLKFMVYLQKENIIDESGMPKERFSAEFPKEGPSILRIQQVVRGDSAAYFCASSRQGRETQYFGPGTRLLVL.

The chain recombines TRBV28 with TRBJ1-6, with D possibly being TRBD1 (5 bases). The CDR3 contains 15 residues. Between the trimmed V and J ends, which lost 5 bases and 2 bases, there was a span of 10 bases. Looked up from germline, CDR1 is MDHEN and CDR2 is SYDVKM. This CDR3 reads CASSLRDAYNSPLHF. The DNA of the CDR3 is TGTGCCAGCAGTCTCCGGGACGCCTATAATTCACCCCTCCACTTT.

This clone was found a few times. The rearrangement uses TRBV5-1 and TRBJ2-7, with 9 bases aligning to TRBD1. The CDR3 runs 14 residues. Trimming took 5 bases from V and 5 from J; bases not matched to a gene: 8. CDR1 and CDR2 (germline): SGHRS, YFSETQ. The CDR3 sequence: CASSSLGTGNEQYF. The CDR3 bases are TGCGCCAGCAGTTCTCTCGGGACAGGGAACGAGCAGTACTTC.

The J gene is TRBJ1-2, the V gene TRBV27; tentative D call: TRBD1 (6 bases). Trimming took off 3 bases at V and 8 bases at J, with 22 bases between the two ends. The CDR3 spans 16 residues. Per germline, CDR1 MNHEY and CDR2 SMNVEV (reference sequence). The CDR3 DNA sequence: TGTGCCAGCAGTTTGTTCGCCGGGGGAGGGGGAGAAGGCTACACCTTC. This sequence encodes CASSLFAGGGGEGYTF.

The chain couples TRBV10-3 to TRBJ2-1; maybe TRBD2 (6 bases). The CDR3 loop spans 16 amino acids. Germline V CDR1 and CDR2: ENHRY, SYGVKD. The ends were cut back, 2 bases at V and 2 bases at J, with 13 bases in the middle. CDR3: CAISEGRGIAYNEQFF. The CDR3 DNA reads as TGTGCCATCAGTGAGGGGCGGGGCATAGCCTACAATGAGCAGTTCTTC.

This chain links TRBV7-9 with TRBJ1-4; 7 bases align to TRBD1. V was pared by 5 bases and J by 6 bases, with 12 bases of the junction left unmatched. Germline V gene lookup returns CDR1 SEHNR and CDR2 FQNEAQ (reference sequence). The CDR3 covers 16 residues. This CDR3 reads CASSPVGGGEYEKLFF. The DNA of the CDR3 is TGTGCCAGCAGCCCGGTGGGAGGGGGCGAGTATGAAAAACTGTTTTTT.

The chain recombines TRBV28 with TRBJ2-5, with a weak D call TRBD2 (5 bases). Germline CDR1 reads MDHEN; CDR2 reads SYDVKM. The CDR3 has 15 residues. V shed 6 bases and J shed 1 base, with 15 bases lying between them. This chain's CDR3 is CASSLTTTIQETQYF. The DNA for the CDR3 is TGTGCCAGCAGCCTGACGACTACCATCCAAGAGACCCAGTACTTC.

V gene TRBV5-6 combines with J gene TRBJ2-1; possibly TRBD1 for D (6 bases). V lost 2 bases and J 8 bases, leaving 23 bases between the germline ends. The CDR3 totals 17 residues. Per germline, CDR1 SGHDT and CDR2 YYEEEE. Written as DNA, the CDR3 is TGTGCCAGCAGCTTCTTGTCCGGGACACCCAGTACCCATGAGCAGTTCTTC. It codes for CASSFLSGTPSTHEQFF. The variable domain in full, completed from reference TRBV5-6 and TRBJ2-1, reads DAGVTQSPTHLIKTRGQQVTLRCSPKSGHDTVSWYQQALGQGPQFIFQYYEEEERQRGNFPDRFSGHQFPNYSSELNVNALLLGDSALYLCASSFLSGTPSTHEQFFGPGTRLTVL.

This clone appeared a single time. V is TRBV5-1 and J is TRBJ2-1; 8 bases match TRBD2. CDR3 length equals 18 residues. V lost 3 bases to trimming and J lost 0 bases; unmatched junction nucleotides: 11. Germline V CDR1 and CDR2: SGHRS, YFSETQ. CDR3 bases: TGCGCCAGCAGCTATTATTCCGGGACTAGGGGCTCCTACAATGAGCAGTTCTTC. Translated: CASSYYSGTRGSYNEQFF.